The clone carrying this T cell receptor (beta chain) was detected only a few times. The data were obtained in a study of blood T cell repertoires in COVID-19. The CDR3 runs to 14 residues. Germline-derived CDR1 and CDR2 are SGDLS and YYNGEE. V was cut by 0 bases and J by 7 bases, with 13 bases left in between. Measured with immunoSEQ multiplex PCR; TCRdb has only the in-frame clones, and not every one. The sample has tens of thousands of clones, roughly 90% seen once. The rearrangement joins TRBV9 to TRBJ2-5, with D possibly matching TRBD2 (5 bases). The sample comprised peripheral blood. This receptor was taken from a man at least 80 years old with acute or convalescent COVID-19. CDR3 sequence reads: CASSVGPRRVTQYF. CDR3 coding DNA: TGTGCCAGCAGCGTAGGGCCCCGGCGGGTGACCCAGTACTTC.